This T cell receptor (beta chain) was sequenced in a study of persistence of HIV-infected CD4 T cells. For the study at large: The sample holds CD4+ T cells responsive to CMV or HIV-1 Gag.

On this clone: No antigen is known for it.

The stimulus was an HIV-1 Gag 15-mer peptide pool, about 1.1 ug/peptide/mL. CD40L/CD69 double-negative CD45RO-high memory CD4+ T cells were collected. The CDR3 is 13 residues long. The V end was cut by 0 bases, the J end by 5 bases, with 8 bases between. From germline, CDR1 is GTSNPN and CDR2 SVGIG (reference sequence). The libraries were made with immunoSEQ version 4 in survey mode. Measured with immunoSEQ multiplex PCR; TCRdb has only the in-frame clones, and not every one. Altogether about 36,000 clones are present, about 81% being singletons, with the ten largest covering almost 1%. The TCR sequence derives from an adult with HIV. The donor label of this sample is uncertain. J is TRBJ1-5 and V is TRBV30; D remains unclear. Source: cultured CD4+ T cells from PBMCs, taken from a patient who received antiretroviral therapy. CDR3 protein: CAWSVHLDQPQHF. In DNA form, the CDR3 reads TGTGCCTGGAGTGTACACCTAGATCAGCCCCAGCATTTT.